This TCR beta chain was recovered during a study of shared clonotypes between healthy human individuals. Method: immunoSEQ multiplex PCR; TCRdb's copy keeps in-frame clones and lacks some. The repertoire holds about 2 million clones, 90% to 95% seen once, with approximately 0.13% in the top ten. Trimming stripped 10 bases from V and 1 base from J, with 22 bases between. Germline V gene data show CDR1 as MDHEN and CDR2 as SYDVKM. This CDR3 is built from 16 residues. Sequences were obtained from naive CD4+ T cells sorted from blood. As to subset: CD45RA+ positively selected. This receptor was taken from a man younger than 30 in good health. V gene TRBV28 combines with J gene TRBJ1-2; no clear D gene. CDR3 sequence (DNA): TGTGCCACCCACCCGGAAGGGCGGCCGGTTAACTATGGCTACACCTTC. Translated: CATHPEGRPVNYGYTF.